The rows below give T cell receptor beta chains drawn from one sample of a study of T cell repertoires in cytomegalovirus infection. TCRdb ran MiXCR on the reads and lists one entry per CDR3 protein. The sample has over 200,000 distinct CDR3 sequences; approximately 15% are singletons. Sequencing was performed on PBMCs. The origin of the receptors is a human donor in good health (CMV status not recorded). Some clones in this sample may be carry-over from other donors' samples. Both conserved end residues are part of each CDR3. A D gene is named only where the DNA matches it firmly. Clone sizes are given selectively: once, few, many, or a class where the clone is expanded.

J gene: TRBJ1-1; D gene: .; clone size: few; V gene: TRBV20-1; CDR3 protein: CSVVRGGAFF; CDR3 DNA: TGCAGTGTCGTGCGGGGGGGAGCTTTCTTT
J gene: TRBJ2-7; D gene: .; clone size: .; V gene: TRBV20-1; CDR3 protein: CSARDRLEQYF; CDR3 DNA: TGCAGTGCTAGAGATAGACTCGAGCAGTACTTC
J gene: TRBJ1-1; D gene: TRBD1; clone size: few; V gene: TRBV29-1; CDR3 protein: CSVEGAGTASMNTEAFF; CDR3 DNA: TGCAGCGTTGAAGGAGCCGGGACAGCTTCCATGAACACTGAAGCTTTCTTT
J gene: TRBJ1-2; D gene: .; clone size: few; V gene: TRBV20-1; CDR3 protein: CSAYREGSNYGYTF; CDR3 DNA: TGCAGTGCTTACCGGGAGGGCTCCAACTATGGCTACACCTTC
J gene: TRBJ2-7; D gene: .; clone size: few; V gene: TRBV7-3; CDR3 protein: CASSLSASYAEQYF; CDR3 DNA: TGTGCCAGCAGCTTATCGGCTTCCTACGCCGAGCAGTACTTC
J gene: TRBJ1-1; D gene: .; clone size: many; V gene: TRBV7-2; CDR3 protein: CASSRGGQNTEAFF; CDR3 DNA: TGTGCCAGCAGCCGGGGGGGACAGAACACTGAAGCTTTCTTT
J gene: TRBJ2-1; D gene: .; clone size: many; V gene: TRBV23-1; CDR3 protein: CTSTGEPYNEQFF; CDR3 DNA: TGCACAAGCACCGGCGAACCCTACAATGAGCAGTTCTTC
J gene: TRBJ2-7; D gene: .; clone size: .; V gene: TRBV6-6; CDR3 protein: CASSGRSAQYF; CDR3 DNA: TGTGCCAGCAGCGGCCGTAGTGCGCAGTACTTC
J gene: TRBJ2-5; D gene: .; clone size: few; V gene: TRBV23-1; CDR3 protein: CASIASGPYQETQYF; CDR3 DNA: TGCGCCAGCATAGCGAGCGGCCCGTACCAAGAGACCCAGTACTTC
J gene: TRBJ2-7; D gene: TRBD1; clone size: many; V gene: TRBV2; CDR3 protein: CASMPEGQGYEQYF; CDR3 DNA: TGTGCCAGCATGCCCGAGGGACAGGGCTACGAGCAGTACTTC
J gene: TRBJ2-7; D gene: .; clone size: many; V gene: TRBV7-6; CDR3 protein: CASSLVGGSPSDEQYF; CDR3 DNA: TGTGCCAGCAGCTTAGTAGGGGGGAGTCCTTCAGACGAGCAGTACTTC
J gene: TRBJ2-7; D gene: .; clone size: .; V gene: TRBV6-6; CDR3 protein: CASSQRTYEQYF; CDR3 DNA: TGTGCCAGCAGTCAACGGACCTACGAGCAGTACTTC
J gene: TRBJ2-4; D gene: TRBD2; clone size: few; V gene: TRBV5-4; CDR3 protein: CASNLAGGKNIQYF; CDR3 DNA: TGTGCCAGCAACCTAGCGGGAGGTAAAAACATTCAGTACTTC
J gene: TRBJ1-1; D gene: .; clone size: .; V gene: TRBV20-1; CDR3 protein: CSASRGPREAFF; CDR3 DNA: TGCAGTGCTAGCCGGGGCCCACGTGAAGCTTTCTTT
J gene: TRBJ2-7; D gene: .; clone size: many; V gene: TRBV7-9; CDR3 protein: CARGGVLYEQYF; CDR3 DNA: TGTGCCAGGGGCGGGGTACTCTACGAGCAGTACTTC
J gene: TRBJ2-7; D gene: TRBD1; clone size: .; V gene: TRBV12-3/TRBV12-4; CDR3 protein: CASRGTGPYEQYF; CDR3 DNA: TGTGCCAGCAGAGGGACAGGGCCCTACGAGCAGTACTTC
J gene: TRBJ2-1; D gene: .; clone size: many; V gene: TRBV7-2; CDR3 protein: CASSLAGDNEQFF; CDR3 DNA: TGTGCCAGCAGCTTAGCGGGAGACAATGAGCAGTTCTTC
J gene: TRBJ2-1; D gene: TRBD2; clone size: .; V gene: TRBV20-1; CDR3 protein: CSPAGGFYNEQFF; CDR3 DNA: TGCAGTCCAGCGGGGGGCTTTTACAATGAGCAGTTCTTC
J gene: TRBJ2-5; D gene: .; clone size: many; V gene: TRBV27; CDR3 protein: CASSLGGDGQTQYF; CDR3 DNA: TGTGCCAGCAGTTTAGGCGGGGACGGCCAGACCCAGTACTTC
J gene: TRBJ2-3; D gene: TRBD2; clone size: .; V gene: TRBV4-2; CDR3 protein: CASSQASTSGSFYF; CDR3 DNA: TGTGCCAGCAGCCAAGCCTCTACTAGCGGGAGTTTTTATTTT
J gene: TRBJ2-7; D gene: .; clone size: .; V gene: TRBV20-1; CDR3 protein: CSAPGKGNYEQYF; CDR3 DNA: TGCAGTGCCCCTGGCAAGGGTAATTACGAGCAGTACTTC
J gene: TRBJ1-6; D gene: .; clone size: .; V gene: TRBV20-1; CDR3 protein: CSARGSPSGSPLHF; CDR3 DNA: TGCAGTGCTAGAGGGTCTCCCTCGGGGTCACCCCTCCACTTT
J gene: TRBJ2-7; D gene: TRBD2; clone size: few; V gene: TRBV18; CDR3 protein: CASSTSGGSSYEQYF; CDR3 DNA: TGTGCCAGCTCAACTAGCGGGGGGAGCTCCTACGAGCAGTACTTC
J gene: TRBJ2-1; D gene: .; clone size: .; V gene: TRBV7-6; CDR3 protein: CASFRTDNEQFF; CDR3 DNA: TGTGCCAGCTTTAGGACAGACAATGAGCAGTTCTTC
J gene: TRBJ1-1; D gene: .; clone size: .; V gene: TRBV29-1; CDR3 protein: CSADMNTEAFF; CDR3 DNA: TGCAGCGCCGATATGAACACTGAAGCTTTCTTT
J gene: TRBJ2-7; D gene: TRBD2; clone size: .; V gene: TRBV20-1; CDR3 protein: CSARDLASGTREQYF; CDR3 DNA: TGCAGTGCTAGAGATCTGGCTAGCGGGACGCGTGAGCAGTACTTC
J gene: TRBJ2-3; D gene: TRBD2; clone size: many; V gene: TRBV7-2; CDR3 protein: CASSILAVLATDTQYF; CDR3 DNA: TGTGCCAGCAGCATACTAGCGGTACTAGCGACAGATACGCAGTATTTT
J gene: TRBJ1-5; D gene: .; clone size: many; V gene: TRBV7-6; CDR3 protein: CASSYRPGRENQPQHF; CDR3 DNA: TGTGCCAGCAGCTACAGACCGGGTCGGGAGAATCAGCCCCAGCATTTT
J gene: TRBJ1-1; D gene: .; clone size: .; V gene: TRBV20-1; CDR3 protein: CSARDWAQGVSTEAFF; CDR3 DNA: TGCAGTGCTAGAGATTGGGCCCAGGGAGTCAGCACTGAAGCTTTCTTT
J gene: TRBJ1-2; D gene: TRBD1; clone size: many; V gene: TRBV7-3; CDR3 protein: CASSSRNRTGGNYGYTF; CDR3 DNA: TGTGCCAGCAGCAGCCGGAACCGGACAGGGGGCAACTATGGCTACACCTTC